Each of the 25 T cell receptor beta chains below was sequenced from the same sample in a study of cytomegalovirus exposure and HLA in healthy donors. In the PCR, 60 Vbeta and 13 Jbeta primers were used. TCRdb's table, derived via immunoSEQ multiplex PCR, lists solely in-frame clones and lacks some. Of some 180,000 clones in the sample, around 77% were seen once. Sequencing was performed on PBMCs. The source is a young woman in good health and CMV-seronegative.

This chain connects TRBV28 to TRBJ1-5; the D gene is possibly TRBD1 (6 bases). V was cut by 5 bases and J by 4 bases, with 12 bases left in between. The CDR3 runs to 14 residues. Germline values: CDR1 MDHEN, CDR2 SYDVKM. CDR3 nucleotide sequence: TGTGCCAGCAGTCCCTGGGGGCTAAATCAGCCCCAGCATTTT. Translation: CASSPWGLNQPQHF.

The V gene is TRBV6-1, the J gene TRBJ2-3, with 10 bases that match TRBD2. The CDR3 extends over 15 amino acids. V lost 10 bases, J lost 4 bases, and 11 bases stayed unmatched. Germline V lookup: CDR1 MNHNS, CDR2 SASEGT. CDR3 sequence: CATIKREGPADTQYF. Here the CDR3 DNA reads TGTGCCACAATAAAGCGGGAGGGCCCGGCAGATACGCAGTATTTT.

J is TRBJ2-3 and V is TRBV10-2, with TRBD2 matching over 15 bases. Germline assignment: CDR1 WSHSY and CDR2 SAAADI. Trimming removed 5 bases from V and 0 bases from J; junction bases left unmatched: 6. The CDR3 sequence is 18 residues long. The CDR3 coding sequence is TGCGCCAGCAGTCCCGGGACTAGCGGGGGGCCTAGCACAGATACGCAGTATTTT. Translating gives CASSPGTSGGPSTDTQYF.

The chain carries TRBV5-4 and TRBJ2-4, with 8 positions matching TRBD1. V was pared by 4 bases and J by 0 bases, with 3 bases of the junction left unmatched. Germline V CDR1 and CDR2: SGHNT, YYREEE (reference sequence). The length of the CDR3 is 15 residues. In nucleotides, the CDR3 is TGTGCCAGCAGCCAGGGGGCCGTAGCCAAAAACATTCAGTACTTC. Translation gives CASSQGAVAKNIQYF.

CDR3 amino acids: CAWWTWGTDSPLHF. CDR3 DNA: TGTGCCTGGTGGACTTGGGGTACCGATTCACCCCTCCACTTT. This chain joins TRBV30 and TRBJ1-6; D not certain. Trimming stripped 5 bases from V and 8 bases from J, with 16 bases between. The CDR3 totals 14 residues. The germline gives CDR1 GTSNPN, CDR2 SVGIG (reference sequence).

This clone has only a few counts. V gene TRBV18 combines with J gene TRBJ2-6, with a weak D call TRBD2 (5 bases). From germline, CDR1 is KGHSH and CDR2 LQKENI. The CDR3 has 15 amino acids. V lost 2 bases to trimming and J lost 5 bases, with 10 bases between them. CDR3 loop: CASSPAGPWANVLTF. CDR3 nucleotide sequence: TGTGCCAGCTCACCAGCGGGCCCCTGGGCCAACGTCCTGACTTTC. The full variable domain, with the rest looked up from reference TRBV18 and TRBJ2-6, is NAGVMQNPRHLVRRRGQEARLRCSPMKGHSHVYWYRQLPEEGLKFMVYLQKENIIDESGMPKERFSAEFPKEGPSILRIQQVVRGDSAAYFCASSPAGPWANVLTFGAGSRLTVL.

The chain carries TRBV2 and TRBJ1-5; 10 bases are shared with TRBD1. CDR1 and CDR2 (germline): SNHLY, FYNNEI. With V trimmed by 6 bases and J by 8 bases, 10 bases remained unmatched. This CDR3 is built from 15 residues. The CDR3 DNA reads TGTGCCAGCAGGGACGGGACAGGGGCATGGGAGCCCCAGCATTTT. This translates into CASRDGTGAWEPQHF.

V gene TRBV5-1 combines with J gene TRBJ2-7; tentatively, D is TRBD2 (5 bases). The CDR3 has 11 amino acids. The germline V gene encodes CDR1 SGHRS and CDR2 YFSETQ. The V end lost 5 bases, the J end lost 7 bases, and 10 bases lay between the germline ends. CDR3 protein: CASRDFLEQYF. For the CDR3, the DNA is TGCGCCAGCAGGGACTTTTTGGAGCAGTACTTC. Based on the CDR3 plus reference TRBV5-1 and TRBJ2-7, the full variable domain is KAGVTQTPRYLIKTRGQQVTLSCSPISGHRSVSWYQQTPGQGLQFLFEYFSETQRNKGNFPGRFSGRQFSNSRSEMNVSTLELGDSALYLCASRDFLEQYFGPGTRLTVT.

The sample holds a few counts of this clone. The V and J genes are TRBV12-5 and TRBJ1-2, with TRBD1 matching 8 bases. V gave up 5 bases and J gave up 8 bases; unmatched junction bases: 7. Germline assignment: CDR1 LGHNT and CDR2 FRNRAP. This CDR3 has 13 residues. The CDR3: CASGGWTGRGYTF. As DNA, the CDR3 is TGTGCTAGTGGTGGATGGACAGGGCGAGGCTACACCTTC.

The rearrangement uses TRBV6-6 and TRBJ1-5, with a weak D call TRBD1 (5 bases). Trimming cost V 4 bases and J 0 bases, with 13 bases left between them. Germline-derived CDR1 and CDR2 are MNHNY and SVGAGI (reference sequence). This CDR3 comprises 16 residues. In DNA form, the CDR3 reads TGTGCCAGCAGTTTACCCAGGGCCATTAGCAATCAGCCCCAGCATTTT. It encodes CASSLPRAISNQPQHF.

The V gene is TRBV4-1, the J gene TRBJ2-3; TRBD2 might be the D (5 bases). V lost 1 base, J lost 5 bases, and 13 bases lay in between. The CDR3 loop spans 15 amino acids. CDR1 is MGHRA and CDR2 is YSYEKL in the germline V gene. The CDR3 sequence is CASSQGSTSLDTQYF. DNA of the CDR3: TGCGCCAGCAGCCAAGGCTCAACTAGTTTAGATACGCAGTATTTT.

This clone was seen only once. This chain joins TRBV23-1 and TRBJ2-5; D perhaps matches TRBD2 (6 bases). TRBV23-1 is marked as an open reading frame, function uncertain. V was cut by 3 bases and J by 2 bases, with 13 bases left in between. This CDR3 has 15 residues. CDR3 bases: TGCGCCAGCAGTCAGGGGGAGGAGGGACAAGAGACCCAGTACTTC. Amino acid sequence: CASSQGEEGQETQYF.

The genes are TRBV2 and TRBJ2-3, with 8 positions matching TRBD2. After removal of 4 bases from V and 6 bases from J, the junction contained 6 bases not matched to a gene. The germline CDR1 and CDR2 sequences are SNHLY and FYNNEI. There are 14 residues in the CDR3. The CDR3 DNA reads TGTGCCAGCAGTGCCCAGCGGGGGTTCGATACGCAGTATTTT. Its protein product is CASSAQRGFDTQYF. The variable domain in full, with the rest retrieved from reference TRBV2 and TRBJ2-3, is EPEVTQTPSHQVTQMGQEVILRCVPISNHLYFYWYRQILGQKVEFLVSFYNNEISEKSEIFDDQFSVERPDGSNFTLKIRSTKLEDSAMYFCASSAQRGFDTQYFGPGTRLTVL.

The chain has TRBV5-1 and TRBJ2-7; D ambiguous. The CDR3 length is 15 residues. Germline V gene data show CDR1 as SGHRS and CDR2 as YFSETQ. V was cut by 0 bases and J by 5 bases, with 15 bases left in between. The CDR3 sequence is CASSLVSQNRDEQYF. The CDR3 DNA sequence: TGCGCCAGCAGCTTGGTTTCACAAAACCGGGACGAGCAGTACTTC.

This rearrangement joins TRBV2 to TRBJ1-5; the match to TRBD1 covers 9 bases. Germline V lookup: CDR1 SNHLY, CDR2 FYNNEI. The CDR3 loop spans 16 amino acids. Trimming cost V 4 bases and J 3 bases; bases outside gene matches: 7. The CDR3 loop reads CASSGSGTGINQPQHF. DNA for the CDR3: TGTGCCAGCAGTGGATCTGGGACAGGGATCAATCAGCCCCAGCATTTT.

This clone occurred a few times. The rearrangement uses TRBV18 and TRBJ2-1, with 10 bases lining up with TRBD2. Germline-derived CDR1 and CDR2 are KGHSH and LQKENI. After removal of 8 bases from V and 10 bases from J, the junction contained 17 bases not matched to a gene. The CDR3 sequence is 16 residues long. The CDR3: CASTERSGRVLREQFF. CDR3 nucleotides: TGTGCCAGCACGGAGAGAAGCGGGAGGGTCCTTCGGGAGCAGTTCTTC.

The genes are TRBV7-9 and TRBJ2-6, with a weak D call TRBD2 (6 bases). V lost 7 bases to trimming and J lost 6 bases, with 28 bases between them. The CDR3 contains 19 residues. From germline, CDR1 is SEHNR and CDR2 FQNEAQ (reference sequence). In DNA form, the CDR3 reads TGTGCCAGCATCAATACCCGGGGGACTGCTGCTTTCGCGGCCAACGTCCTGACTTTC. Amino acids: CASINTRGTAAFAANVLTF.

The rearrangement links TRBV28 to TRBJ2-1; 8 nucleotides match TRBD2. The trim removed 5 bases at V and 4 bases at J, leaving 10 bases unmatched. Germline V lookup: CDR1 MDHEN, CDR2 SYDVKM. This CDR3 contains 16 residues. The CDR3 DNA sequence: TGTGCCAGCAGTATACCGGGACTAGTGGAATACAATGAGCAGTTCTTC. Translation gives CASSIPGLVEYNEQFF.

The chain couples TRBV7-8 to TRBJ2-7, with a possible D match to TRBD2 (7 bases). This CDR3 is built from 14 residues. V was trimmed by 3 bases and J by 7 bases, leaving 16 bases between them. CDR1 SGHVS and CDR2 FQNEAQ come from the germline V gene. CDR3 in DNA: TGTGCCAGCAGCTTTAGGGGGGGCTCGGGGGAGCAGTACTTC. Amino acids: CASSFRGGSGEQYF.

The chain carries TRBV19 and TRBJ2-1; no clear D gene. Trimming cost V 1 base and J 3 bases, with 7 bases left between them. CDR3 size: 14 residues. CDR1 and CDR2 from the germline V gene are LNHDA and SQIVND (reference sequence). The CDR3: CASSIGGDYNEQFF. The CDR3 region has the DNA TGTGCCAGTAGTATAGGAGGAGACTACAATGAGCAGTTCTTC.

The CDR3 sequence is CASSYGSWNQPQHF. Written as DNA, the CDR3 is TGTGCCAGCAGCTACGGTAGCTGGAATCAGCCCCAGCATTTT. The V call is TRBV7-9, the J call TRBJ1-5; no clear D. From germline, CDR1 is SEHNR and CDR2 FQNEAQ (reference sequence). There are 14 residues in the CDR3. With 4 bases removed from V and 4 bases from J, the gap between germline ends came to 11 bases. Based on the CDR3 plus reference TRBV7-9 and TRBJ1-5, the full variable domain is DTGVSQNPRHKITKRGQNVTFRCDPISEHNRLYWYRQTLGQGPEFLTYFQNEAQLEKSRLLSDRFSAERPKGSFSTLEIQRTEQGDSAMYLCASSYGSWNQPQHFGDGTRLSIL.

The CDR3, as DNA: TGTGCCAGCAGCCCCCTCGTGCCCTCCGCGGGCTACGAGCAGTACTTC. This sequence encodes CASSPLVPSAGYEQYF. The chain is built from TRBV7-6 and TRBJ2-7, with D perhaps TRBD2 (5 bases). Germline V CDR1 and CDR2: SGHVS, FNYEAQ. CDR3 length equals 16 residues. Trimming removed 5 bases at V and 3 bases at J, with 20 bases between.

This clone was seen only a few times. This chain links TRBV4-1 with TRBJ1-5, with a possible D match to TRBD1 (6 bases). Germline V lookup: CDR1 MGHRA, CDR2 YSYEKL. Between the trimmed V and J ends, which lost 0 bases and 1 base, there was a span of 16 bases. The CDR3 loop spans 18 amino acids. The CDR3 DNA follows: TGCGCCAGCAGCCAAGATTCTTTTCCGGGACAAAGCAATCAGCCCCAGCATTTT. This translates into CASSQDSFPGQSNQPQHF.

The gene calls are TRBV27 and TRBJ1-6; 7 bases line up with TRBD1. CDR1 is MNHEY and CDR2 is SMNVEV in the germline V gene (reference sequence). This CDR3 is 15 amino acids long. J gave up 6 bases and V 5 bases, and 7 bases lay outside the gene matches. The CDR3 DNA reads TGTGCCAGCAGTCTTGTCGGGACAGCTAATTCACCCCTCCACTTT. As protein: CASSLVGTANSPLHF.

This chain joins TRBV28 and TRBJ2-5, with 7 bases identical to TRBD2. Germline V gene data show CDR1 as MDHEN and CDR2 as SYDVKM. The CDR3 totals 15 residues. V lost 6 bases to trimming and J lost 5 bases; unmatched junction nucleotides: 12. The CDR3 sequence: CASRSIQLAKETQYF. The CDR3 nucleotides read TGTGCCAGCAGATCCATCCAACTAGCGAAGGAGACCCAGTACTTC.